This T cell receptor beta chain is drawn from a study of post-analysis software for immune sequencing data. Study results and caveats: Relative to controls, patients had several TRBV segments at higher frequency, with TRBV5-6, TRBV5-1 and TRBV20-1 among these. Multiple sclerosis patients showed significantly lower normalized Chao1 diversity than controls did.

The trim removed 4 bases at V and 0 bases at J, leaving 5 bases unmatched. Germline V gene sequence: CDR1 MNHNY, CDR2 SVGAGI (reference sequence). This CDR3 has 17 residues. This clonotype turned up a few times. The antigen remains unidentified. Incorporated into the TCR beta cDNA libraries were unique molecular identifiers, which served to reduce PCR and sequencing biases. Input amounts of roughly 0.85 to 10 million T cells were used. These gave 500,000 or so cDNA molecules, so each molecule approximated one T cell. TCRdb re-called the PCR reads with MiXCR, one entry per CDR3 protein. The sample contains 650,000 to 850,000 distinct CDR3 sequences, just over 45% of which appear only once.

The sequenced material came from blood. The sequence came from a girl aged 10 to 17 with multiple sclerosis. This chain joins TRBV6-6 and TRBJ2-1, with 11 nucleotides matching TRBD2. The CDR3 coding sequence is TGTGCCAGCAGTTGGGGGACTAGCGGAAGCTCCTACAATGAGCAGTTCTTC. It encodes CASSWGTSGSSYNEQFF.